Shown below are 30 T cell receptor beta chains from a single sample sequenced in a study of PD-1 blockade in classical Hodgkin lymphoma. Repertoires were generated with immunoSEQ multiplex PCR, while TCRdb's copy carries only in-frame clones and drops some. This sample has about 36,000 clones, with 69% found just once. With no exception, relapse followed autologous stem cell transplantation in all patients, and brentuximab vedotin exposure varied. Sequencing used peripheral blood mononuclear cells (PBMCs), obtained before the second cycle of nivolumab. The source is a human donor with classical Hodgkin lymphoma.

V gene TRBV2 combines with J gene TRBJ1-2; 8 bases line up with TRBD1. CDR3 length: 14 amino acids. From germline, CDR1 is SNHLY and CDR2 FYNNEI. V lost 7 bases and J lost 2; bases outside the gene matches: 6. CDR3 sequence: CASNQDRVNYGYTF. For the CDR3, the DNA is TGTGCCAGCAACCAGGACAGGGTGAACTATGGCTACACCTTC.

This sequence joins TRBV7-2 and TRBJ2-3; D uncertain. The germline V and J ends were trimmed by 8 bases and 2 bases, with 14 bases remaining between them. The CDR3 consists of 14 residues. Germline lookup yields CDR1 SGHTA and CDR2 FQGNSA. CDR3 amino acids: CASLIGQITDTQYF. The CDR3 DNA is TGTGCCAGCCTCATTGGGCAGATCACAGATACGCAGTATTTT.

V and J are TRBV7-2 and TRBJ2-1; D gene unclear. Germline V gene sequence: CDR1 SGHTA, CDR2 FQGNSA. The length of the CDR3 is 12 residues. With 1 base removed from V and 12 bases from J, the gap between germline ends came to 10 bases. The DNA for the CDR3 is TGTGCCAGCAGCTTAGAACTGCCACCGCAGTTCTTC. It is translated as CASSLELPPQFF.

The CDR3 DNA is TGCGCCAGCAGCCAGGAGATTAGGAGCTACAATGAGCAGTTCTTC. Encoded protein: CASSQEIRSYNEQFF. The V call is TRBV4-3, the J call TRBJ2-1; D not resolved. The length of the CDR3 is 15 residues. Looked up from germline, CDR1 is LGHNA and CDR2 is YSLEER. V was trimmed by 3 bases and J by 3 bases, leaving 12 bases between them.

The chain uses TRBV5-1 and TRBJ2-2; a weak D match, TRBD1 (5 bases). Trimming stripped 5 bases from V and 5 bases from J, with 10 bases between. Germline V CDR1 and CDR2: SGHRS, YFSETQ. This CDR3 has 13 amino acids. CDR3 loop: CASRQQATGELFF. CDR3 bases: TGCGCCAGCAGACAACAGGCAACCGGGGAGCTGTTTTTT.

V usage is TRBV15 and J usage is TRBJ1-5; maybe TRBD1 (5 bases). CDR3 length: 14 residues. Germline loops: CDR1 LNHNV, CDR2 YYDKDF (reference sequence). Trimming took off 8 bases at V and 1 base at J, with 12 bases between the two ends. The CDR3 loop is CATGLRVSNQPQHF. DNA for the CDR3: TGTGCCACCGGTCTCAGGGTCAGCAATCAGCCCCAGCATTTT.

The chain recombines TRBV18 with TRBJ2-2; D is uncertain. The CDR3 length is 15 residues. V gave up 4 bases and J gave up 0 bases, with 9 bases separating them. Germline loops: CDR1 KGHSH, CDR2 LQKENI. CDR3 sequence reads: CASSLATPNTGELFF. The CDR3, as DNA: TGTGCCAGCTCACTCGCCACCCCGAACACCGGGGAGCTGTTTTTT.

This chain connects TRBV5-5 to TRBJ1-2; unclear D gene. V was shortened by 0 bases and J by 0 bases, with 9 bases between the two germline ends. The CDR3 totals 15 residues. CDR1 SGHKS and CDR2 YYEKEE come from the germline V gene (reference sequence). The CDR3 loop reads CASSLAGGSNYGYTF. The CDR3 DNA reads TGTGCCAGCAGCTTGGCCGGAGGTTCTAACTATGGCTACACCTTC.

This chain links TRBV7-2 with TRBJ1-2; 12 bases are shared with TRBD1. In germline, CDR1 is SGHTA, CDR2 FQGNSA. V lost 2 bases to trimming and J lost 2 bases; unmatched junction nucleotides: 3. The CDR3 length is 16 residues. The DNA of the CDR3 is TGTGCCAGCAGCTTACTGGGACAGGGGGCCAACTATGGCTACACCTTC. Protein product: CASSLLGQGANYGYTF.

The chain is built from TRBV5-4 and TRBJ2-3; 11 bases align to TRBD2. This CDR3 has 16 residues. J was trimmed by 4 bases and V by 4 bases; bases with no gene match: 8. Germline values: CDR1 SGHNT, CDR2 YYREEE (reference sequence). CDR3 sequence reads: CASSPRASGRSDTQYF. The CDR3, as DNA: TGTGCCAGCAGCCCCCGGGCTAGCGGGAGGTCAGATACGCAGTATTTT.

This clone was seen many times. V usage is TRBV2 and J usage is TRBJ1-6; D unresolved. The V gene lost 4 bases and the J gene lost 9 bases, with 13 bases spanning the gap. CDR3 length equals 14 residues. CDR1 SNHLY and CDR2 FYNNEI come from the germline V gene. In DNA form, the CDR3 reads TGTGCCAGCAGTGCCGTTCTCCGGACTTCACCCCTCCACTTT. This encodes CASSAVLRTSPLHF.

As to this clone: This CDR3 is also generated by other DNA sequences in the sample. The CDR3 DNA follows: TGCAGTGCTAGTTTTGACCCCGAGCAGTACTTC. This gives the protein CSASFDPEQYF. The chain is built from TRBV20-1 and TRBJ2-7; D remains ambiguous. The CDR3 runs 11 residues. Trimming cost V 3 bases and J 6 bases, with 9 bases left between them. CDR1 and CDR2 (germline): DFQATT, SNEGSKA (reference sequence).

The V call is TRBV7-8, the J call TRBJ1-5; a weak D match, TRBD1 (5 bases). The CDR3 has 14 amino acids. The V gene lost 2 bases and the J gene lost 2 bases, with 7 bases spanning the gap. The germline gives CDR1 SGHVS, CDR2 FQNEAQ. The CDR3 sequence is CASSLQGGNQPQHF. CDR3 nucleotide sequence: TGTGCCAGCAGCTTACAGGGTGGCAATCAGCCCCAGCATTTT.

Written as DNA, the CDR3 is TGTGCCAGCAGCGGTCTAGGGGGAAGCTACGAGCAGTACTTC. Its protein product is CASSGLGGSYEQYF. This chain links TRBV5-6 with TRBJ2-7, with D possibly TRBD1 on 6 matching bases. The germline CDR1 and CDR2 sequences are SGHDT and YYEEEE. This CDR3 spans 14 amino acids. Trimming took 4 bases from V and 3 from J, leaving 14 bases between them.

This chain connects TRBV6-5 to TRBJ2-5; TRBD2 matches at 7 bases. The CDR3 has 15 amino acids. The germline gives CDR1 MNHEY, CDR2 SVGAGI. DNA of the CDR3: TGTGCAGCAGTGAAAGGGCTAGCGGCTGTGGAGACCCAGTACTTC. Translating gives CAAVKGLAAVETQYF.

This sequence joins TRBV10-3 and TRBJ2-2, with TRBD1 matching over 8 bases. After removal of 10 bases from V and 0 bases from J, the junction contained 13 bases not matched to a gene. The germline V gene has CDR1 ENHRY and CDR2 SYGVKD. The CDR3 sequence is 17 residues long. The CDR3 DNA reads TGTGCCACCGACAGGGGTGGCGGTTACGCGAACACCGGGGAGCTGTTTTTT. Its translation is CATDRGGGYANTGELFF.

The chain employs TRBV4-3 and TRBJ2-1, with D perhaps matching TRBD2 (5 bases). Per germline, CDR1 LGHNA and CDR2 YSLEER. Trimming removed 0 bases at V and 12 bases at J, with 12 bases between. The CDR3 has 13 residues. CDR3 nucleotides: TGCGCCAGCAGCCAAGACAGCTTCGGGGTGCAGTTCTTC. It translates to CASSQDSFGVQFF.

The chain is built from TRBV6-5 and TRBJ2-2, with D hard to call. The CDR3 is 15 residues long. Germline V lookup: CDR1 MNHEY, CDR2 SVGAGI. Trimming left V 1 base short and J 1 base short, with 7 bases between. CDR3 sequence reads: CASSYFGMNTGELFF. CDR3 nucleotide sequence: TGTGCCAGCAGTTACTTCGGCATGAACACCGGGGAGCTGTTTTTT.

This chain uses TRBV10-2 with TRBJ1-6; 7 positions agree with TRBD1. CDR1 and CDR2 (germline): WSHSY, SAAADI. The CDR3 has 15 amino acids. V lost 6 bases and J lost 4; bases outside the gene matches: 6. The DNA of the CDR3 is TGCGCCAGCAGCGAGGGGGCCGTGTATAATTCACCCCTCCACTTT. It translates to CASSEGAVYNSPLHF.

CDR3 residues: CASSLRFNYGYTF. DNA of the CDR3: TGTGCCAGCAGTTTAAGGTTTAACTATGGCTACACCTTC. This chain links TRBV27 with TRBJ1-2; the D is unclear. Trimming removed 2 bases at V and 1 base at J, with 5 bases between. The CDR3 spans 13 residues. Germline V lookup: CDR1 MNHEY, CDR2 SMNVEV (reference sequence).

The rearrangement links TRBV18 to TRBJ2-2; TRBD1 is a possible D gene (6 bases). V dropped 4 bases and J dropped 5 bases, with 11 bases sitting between them. The CDR3 loop spans 14 amino acids. Germline lookup yields CDR1 KGHSH and CDR2 LQKENI. Here the CDR3 DNA reads TGTGCCAGCTCACGAAACAGGGAGACCGGGGAGCTGTTTTTT. Translated, it gives CASSRNRETGELFF.

The chain recombines TRBV14 with TRBJ1-1; weak D call: TRBD1 (6 bases). Germline CDR1 SGHDN, CDR2 FVKESK. The CDR3 loop spans 15 amino acids. Trimming pared 2 bases from V and 6 bases from J, leaving 16 bases between. CDR3 region: CASSQHRVGLSEAFF. The DNA for the CDR3 is TGTGCCAGCAGCCAACACAGGGTTGGGTTATCTGAAGCTTTCTTT.

The rearrangement uses TRBV2 and TRBJ2-7; D gene ambiguous. Deletions cut 2 bases from V and 0 bases from J, with 11 bases between. Per the germline V gene, CDR1 is SNHLY and CDR2 is FYNNEI. There are 15 residues in the CDR3. The CDR3 sequence: CASSELWDSSYEQYF. CDR3 nucleotide sequence: TGTGCCAGCAGTGAATTGTGGGATAGCTCCTACGAGCAGTACTTC.

The gene calls are TRBV6-1 and TRBJ1-2; TRBD1 is a possible D gene (5 bases). The CDR3 loop spans 15 amino acids. V gave up 4 bases and J gave up 5 bases, with 17 bases separating them. CDR1 is MNHNS and CDR2 is SASEGT in the germline V gene. This chain's CDR3 is CASSVLGGLEYGYTF. CDR3 sequence (DNA): TGTGCCAGCAGTGTTCTGGGGGGACTGGAGTATGGCTACACCTTC.

This clone was seen a single time. The chain combines TRBV7-9 with TRBJ1-4; possibly TRBD1 for D (6 bases). CDR1 SEHNR and CDR2 FQNEAQ come from the germline V gene (reference sequence). V was pared by 3 bases and J by 4 bases, with 12 bases between. The CDR3 has 15 amino acids. CDR3 protein: CASSFGGGRNEKLFF. CDR3 DNA sequence: TGTGCCAGCAGCTTTGGTGGGGGCCGTAATGAAAAACTGTTTTTT.

V usage is TRBV7-2 and J usage is TRBJ2-7; 9 bases line up with TRBD2. The CDR3 has 14 amino acids. The trim removed 5 bases at V and 3 bases at J, leaving 5 bases unmatched. Germline V gene data show CDR1 as SGHTA and CDR2 as FQGNSA. Here the CDR3 reads CASSPSGIFYEQYF. The CDR3 nucleotides are TGTGCCAGCAGCCCTAGCGGGATCTTCTACGAGCAGTACTTC.

The chain carries TRBV27 and TRBJ2-7, with a weak D call TRBD2 (6 bases). Between the trimmed V and J ends, which lost 6 bases and 2 bases, there was a span of 14 bases. This CDR3 is built from 14 residues. Germline V gene lookup returns CDR1 MNHEY and CDR2 SMNVEV (reference sequence). CDR3 sequence (DNA): TGTGCCAGCAGCCCCGGGACTCCTCCCTACGAGCAGTACTTC. Residues: CASSPGTPPYEQYF.

This clone was counted only a few times. The rearrangement uses TRBV6-6 and TRBJ2-2; possibly TRBD1 for D (5 bases). CDR3 size: 14 residues. In germline, CDR1 is MNHNY, CDR2 SVGAGI (reference sequence). The V gene lost 6 bases and the J gene lost 0 bases, with 8 bases spanning the gap. CDR3 coding DNA: TGTGCCAGCAGAGGGGCCACGAACACCGGGGAGCTGTTTTTT. Translation gives CASRGATNTGELFF.

The V call is TRBV28, the J call TRBJ2-1; TRBD2 matches 7 bases. With V trimmed by 2 bases and J by 8 bases, 3 bases remained unmatched. The CDR3 contains 13 residues. Germline V gene data show CDR1 as MDHEN and CDR2 as SYDVKM. The CDR3 DNA reads as TGTGCCAGCAGTTTAGGGGGGGGATATGAGCAGTTCTTC. Residues: CASSLGGGYEQFF.

The chain employs TRBV15 and TRBJ1-4; no reliable D call. Germline V lookup: CDR1 LNHNV, CDR2 YYDKDF (reference sequence). The V end was cut by 6 bases, the J end by 8 bases, with 16 bases between. CDR3 length: 14 residues. CDR3 sequence: CATSRMGLGEKLFF. In nucleotides, the CDR3 is TGTGCCACCAGTCGGATGGGGTTGGGCGAAAAACTGTTTTTT.